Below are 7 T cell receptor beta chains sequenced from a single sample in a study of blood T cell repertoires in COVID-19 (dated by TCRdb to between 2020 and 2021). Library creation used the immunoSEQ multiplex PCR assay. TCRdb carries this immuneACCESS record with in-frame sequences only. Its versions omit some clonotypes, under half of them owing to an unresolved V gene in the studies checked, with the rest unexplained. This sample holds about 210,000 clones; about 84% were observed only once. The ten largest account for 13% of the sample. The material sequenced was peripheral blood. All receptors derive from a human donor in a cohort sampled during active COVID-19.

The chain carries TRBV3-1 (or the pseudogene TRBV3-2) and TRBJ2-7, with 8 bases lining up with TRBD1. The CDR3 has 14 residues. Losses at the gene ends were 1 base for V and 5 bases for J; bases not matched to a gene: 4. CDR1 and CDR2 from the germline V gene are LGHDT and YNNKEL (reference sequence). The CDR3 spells CASSQGGQVDEQYF. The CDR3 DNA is TGTGCCAGCAGCCAAGGGGGACAGGTAGACGAGCAGTACTTC.

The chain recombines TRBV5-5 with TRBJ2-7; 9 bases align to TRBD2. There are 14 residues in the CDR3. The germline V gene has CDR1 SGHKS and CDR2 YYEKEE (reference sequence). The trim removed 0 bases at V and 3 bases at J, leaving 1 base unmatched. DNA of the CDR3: TGTGCCAGCAGCTTGGAACTAGCGGGCTACGAGCAGTACTTC. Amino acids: CASSLELAGYEQYF.

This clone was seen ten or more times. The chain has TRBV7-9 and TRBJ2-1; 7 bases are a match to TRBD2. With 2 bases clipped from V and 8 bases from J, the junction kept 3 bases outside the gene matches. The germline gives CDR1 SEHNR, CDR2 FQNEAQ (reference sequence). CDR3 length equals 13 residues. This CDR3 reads CASSLPGGDEQFF. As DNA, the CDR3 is TGTGCCAGCAGCTTACCGGGAGGCGATGAGCAGTTCTTC.

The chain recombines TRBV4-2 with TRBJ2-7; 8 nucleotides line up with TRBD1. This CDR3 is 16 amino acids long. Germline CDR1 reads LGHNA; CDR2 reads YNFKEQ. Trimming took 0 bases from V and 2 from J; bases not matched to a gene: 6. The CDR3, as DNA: TGTGCCAGCAGCCAAGAGGGGACAGGAAACGCCTACGAGCAGTACTTC. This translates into CASSQEGTGNAYEQYF.

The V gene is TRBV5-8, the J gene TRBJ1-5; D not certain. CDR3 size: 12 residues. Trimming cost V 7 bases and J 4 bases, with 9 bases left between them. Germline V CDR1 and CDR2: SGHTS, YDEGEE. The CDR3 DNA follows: TGTGCCAGCCATCGGTCTAATCAGCCCCAGCATTTT. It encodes CASHRSNQPQHF.

CDR3 amino acids: CASSWDRPAGANVLTF. CDR3 nucleotides: TGTGCCAGCAGTTGGGACAGGCCAGCTGGGGCCAACGTCCTGACTTTC. This chain connects TRBV6-2 or TRBV6-3 to TRBJ2-6, with 8 bases aligning to TRBD1. The V gene end was trimmed by 4 bases and the J gene end by 2 bases; junction bases not matched to a gene: 4. Germline V gene sequence: CDR1 MNHEY, CDR2 SVGEGT. This CDR3 is built from 16 residues.

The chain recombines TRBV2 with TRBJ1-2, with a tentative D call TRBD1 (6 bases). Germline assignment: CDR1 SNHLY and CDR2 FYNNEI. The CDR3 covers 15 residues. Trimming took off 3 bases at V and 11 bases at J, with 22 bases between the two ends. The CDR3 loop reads CASSDMRGSGGVYTF. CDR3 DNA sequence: TGTGCCAGCAGTGATATGAGGGGGTCGGGTGGTGTATACACCTTC.